This T cell receptor (beta chain) was obtained from a study of T cells in Graves' hyperthyroidism and ophthalmopathy. It was RNA transcripts that yielded the amplified TCR beta CDR3 regions. First-round RT-PCR with HTBI primers amplified the TCR CDR3 region. Via MiXCR, TCRdb re-called the multiplex PCR reads, giving one row per CDR3 protein. Here the sample spans around 420,000 distinct CDR3 sequences, 15% to 18% being singletons. V was cut by 3 bases and J by 2 bases, with 14 bases left in between. The CDR3 spans 15 residues. Many counts were recorded for this clonotype. The clonotype comes from a woman aged 18-35 years with Graves' hyperthyroidism. This rearrangement joins TRBV12-3 or TRBV12-4 to TRBJ2-7; D perhaps matches TRBD2 (5 bases). The sequencing sample was made of blood. The chain's CDR3 is CASSFEGSYPYEQYF. CDR3 nucleotides: TGTGCCAGCAGTTTCGAGGGCTCCTACCCCTACGAGCAGTACTTC.